These T cell receptor beta chains were read from a single sample in a study of lymphopenia after photon versus proton radiotherapy. The repertoire was sequenced with immunoSEQ multiplex PCR; TCRdb's copy has only in-frame clones and lacks some. This table has tens of thousands of clones, around 83% appearing once. This specimen consisted of peripheral blood, obtained from a patient treated with photon-based radiotherapy. Receptors originate from a woman between 45 and 65 years old with pancreatic cancer. Each CDR3 is given with its conserved first and last residue. A D gene is named only where the DNA matches it firmly. Only some rows state a clone size, as once, few, many or a class for expanded clones.

cdr3_aa	cdr3_nt	j_call	d_call	clone_size	v_call
CASSSGRSDTEAFF	TGCGCCAGCAGCTCCGGGAGGTCTGACACTGAAGCTTTCTTT	TRBJ1-1	-	-	TRBV10-2
CASSEPPAGSTDTQYF	TGTGCCAGCAGTGAACCCCCAGCGGGCAGCACAGATACGCAGTATTTT	TRBJ2-3	-	-	TRBV6-1
CASSLVGQEESGYTF	TGTGCCAGCAGCTTGGTAGGACAGGAGGAGAGTGGCTACACCTTC	TRBJ1-2	TRBD1	-	TRBV5-4
CASSEAGGRLTYEQYF	TGTGCCAGCAGTGAAGCTGGGGGACGGCTAACCTACGAGCAGTACTTC	TRBJ2-7	-	-	TRBV2
CASSDRDTQFF	TGTGCCAGCAGTGACCGGGACACCCAGTTCTTC	TRBJ2-1	-	-	TRBV2
CASSPSQGLATGELFF	TGTGCCAGCAGCCCTAGTCAGGGACTAGCGACAGGGGAGCTGTTTTTT	TRBJ2-2	TRBD2	-	TRBV11-1
CASSEGAGGQETQYF	TGTGCCAGCAGCGAAGGAGCGGGAGGCCAAGAGACCCAGTACTTC	TRBJ2-5	TRBD2	-	TRBV9
CAWHYTPGTTQAFF	TGTGCCTGGCATTACACCCCCGGGACTACACAAGCTTTCTTT	TRBJ1-1	-	-	TRBV30
CASSTGLAGGTYTDTQYF	TGTGCCAGCAGTACGGGACTAGCGGGAGGGACTTACACAGATACGCAGTATTTT	TRBJ2-3	TRBD2	-	TRBV9
CASSQVGITEAFF	TGCGCCAGCAGCCAAGTAGGGATCACTGAAGCTTTCTTT	TRBJ1-1	-	-	TRBV4-1
CASSLGALGTSQGDIQYF	TGCGCCAGCAGCTTGGGTGCATTGGGGACATCTCAGGGGGACATTCAGTACTTC	TRBJ2-4	TRBD1	-	TRBV5-1
CASSLDPDTQYF	TGTGCCAGCAGCTTAGACCCAGATACGCAGTATTTT	TRBJ2-3	-	-	TRBV7-2
CASSQLAGRYEQYF	TGTGCCAGCAGCCAACTAGCGGGACGTTACGAGCAGTACTTC	TRBJ2-7	TRBD2	-	TRBV28
CASSLEGSSYNEQFF	TGTGCCAGCAGCTTAGAGGGGTCCTCCTACAATGAGCAGTTCTTC	TRBJ2-1	-	-	TRBV11-3
CASRPLSGEQFF	TGTGCCAGCAGACCGTTATCCGGGGAGCAGTTCTTC	TRBJ2-1	-	once	TRBV27
CASSMSGGTFNEQFF	TGCGCCAGCAGCATGAGCGGAGGGACCTTCAATGAGCAGTTCTTC	TRBJ2-1	-	few	TRBV5-1
CASSLIKDLYNEQFF	TGTGCCAGCAGTTTAATTAAGGACCTGTACAATGAGCAGTTCTTC	TRBJ2-1	-	-	TRBV28
CASSLAGWTSGRGEQFF	TGTGCCAGCAGCTTGGCGGGGTGGACTAGCGGGAGGGGTGAGCAGTTCTTC	TRBJ2-1	TRBD2	-	TRBV5-4
CASSQDRTGWGRSNQPQHF	TGCGCCAGCAGCCAAGATCGAACAGGGTGGGGGAGGAGCAATCAGCCCCAGCATTTT	TRBJ1-5	-	-	TRBV4-3
CASRMTSGRYNEQFF	TGTGCCAGCAGGATGACTAGCGGGCGCTACAATGAGCAGTTCTTC	TRBJ2-1	TRBD2	once	TRBV28
CASSLRQGGNEQFF	TGTGCCAGCAGCTTAAGACAGGGGGGAAATGAGCAGTTCTTC	TRBJ2-1	TRBD1	-	TRBV7-9
CASSQVGTGVGYEQYF	TGCGCCAGCAGCCAAGTGGGGACAGGGGTTGGATACGAGCAGTACTTC	TRBJ2-7	TRBD1	-	TRBV4-1
CASNLLNTGELFF	TGTGCCAGTAACCTGTTGAACACCGGGGAGCTGTTTTTT	TRBJ2-2	-	-	TRBV2
CASSQDHEGGANYGYTF	TGCGCCAGCAGCCAAGACCACGAGGGGGGAGCTAACTATGGCTACACCTTC	TRBJ1-2	-	-	TRBV4-1
CASSSTGVGELFF	TGTGCCAGCAGCTCGACAGGGGTCGGGGAGCTGTTTTTT	TRBJ2-2	TRBD1	-	TRBV7-2
CASSVDRYGYTF	TGTGCCAGCAGCGTAGACCGCTATGGCTACACCTTC	TRBJ1-2	-	-	TRBV9
CASSLNTNTEAFF	TGTGCCAGCAGTTTAAATACTAACACTGAAGCTTTCTTT	TRBJ1-1	-	-	TRBV5-5
CASSRYGGTYEQYF	TGTGCCAGCAGTCGATACGGGGGGACCTACGAGCAGTACTTC	TRBJ2-7	TRBD2	-	TRBV6-5
CASSQTGGFGETQYF	TGTGCCAGCAGCCAGACAGGGGGGTTCGGGGAGACCCAGTACTTC	TRBJ2-5	TRBD1	-	TRBV7-2
CASSLWENTEAFF	TGTGCCAGCAGCTTATGGGAAAACACTGAAGCTTTCTTT	TRBJ1-1	-	-	TRBV7-2
CASSLISGRETQYF	TGTGCCAGCAGCTTGATTAGCGGGAGGGAGACCCAGTACTTC	TRBJ2-5	TRBD2	-	TRBV5-4
CASSLIQGSVREQYF	TGTGCCAGCAGTTTAATTCAAGGCAGCGTGAGAGAGCAGTACTTC	TRBJ2-7	-	-	TRBV27
CASSQDGTGGTGELFF	TGTGCCAGCAGCCAAGACGGGACAGGGGGGACCGGGGAGCTGTTTTTT	TRBJ2-2	TRBD1	-	TRBV4-2
CARTEREVTTLGNTIYF	TGTGCCCGAACGGAGAGGGAAGTGACGACTCTCGGGAACACCATATATTTT	TRBJ1-3	-	-	TRBV27
CAWSARQGAWEQYF	TGTGCCTGGAGTGCCCGACAGGGGGCCTGGGAGCAGTACTTC	TRBJ2-7	TRBD1	few	TRBV30
CASSQDPRGWTQYF	TGTGCCAGCAGCCAAGACCCCCGGGGATGGACCCAGTACTTC	TRBJ2-5	-	-	TRBV14
CASSYTRTDLTISSTDTQYF	TGTGCCAGCAGTTATACAAGGACCGACTTGACCATCTCTAGCACAGATACGCAGTATTTT	TRBJ2-3	-	once	TRBV28
CASSEGGLSYEQYF	TGTGCCAGCAGTGAAGGCGGCCTCTCCTACGAGCAGTACTTC	TRBJ2-7	-	-	TRBV2
CASSQEHPLETQYF	TGCGCCAGCAGCCAAGAACACCCGCTTGAGACCCAGTACTTC	TRBJ2-5	-	-	TRBV4-3
CASSKGLAGVWQETQYF	TGTGCCAGCAGCAAGGGACTAGCGGGAGTATGGCAAGAGACCCAGTACTTC	TRBJ2-5	TRBD2	-	TRBV7-7
CASSQGQGDEQYF	TGCGCCAGCAGCCAGGGTCAGGGAGACGAGCAGTACTTC	TRBJ2-7	-	-	TRBV4-3
CASKGTGPYEQYF	TGTGCCAGCAAGGGGACAGGTCCCTACGAGCAGTACTTC	TRBJ2-7	TRBD1	-	TRBV6-5
CAHGTALDFSYEQYF	TGTGCCCACGGGACGGCGCTCGATTTTTCCTACGAGCAGTACTTC	TRBJ2-7	-	-	TRBV27
CASSVAGTVTTQYF	TGTGCCAGCAGCGTAGCAGGTACAGTAACTACGCAGTATTTT	TRBJ2-3	-	-	TRBV9
CASSAGGLAGPYNEQFF	TGTGCCAGCAGTGCTGGGGGCCTAGCGGGCCCCTACAATGAGCAGTTCTTC	TRBJ2-1	TRBD2	-	TRBV6-4
CAWGTTSYEQYF	TGTGCCTGGGGGACTACCTCCTACGAGCAGTACTTC	TRBJ2-7	TRBD2	-	TRBV30
CASSFGLAGETQYF	TGCGCCAGCAGCTTCGGACTAGCGGGGGAGACCCAGTACTTC	TRBJ2-5	TRBD2	-	TRBV5-1
CASSETSASSFYNEQFF	TGTGCCAGCAGTGAGACCAGCGCGAGCAGCTTCTACAATGAGCAGTTCTTC	TRBJ2-1	-	-	TRBV6-1
CASSPSTGQGTETQYF	TGTGCCAGCAGCCCGTCGACGGGACAGGGAACAGAGACCCAGTACTTC	TRBJ2-5	TRBD1	-	TRBV7-9